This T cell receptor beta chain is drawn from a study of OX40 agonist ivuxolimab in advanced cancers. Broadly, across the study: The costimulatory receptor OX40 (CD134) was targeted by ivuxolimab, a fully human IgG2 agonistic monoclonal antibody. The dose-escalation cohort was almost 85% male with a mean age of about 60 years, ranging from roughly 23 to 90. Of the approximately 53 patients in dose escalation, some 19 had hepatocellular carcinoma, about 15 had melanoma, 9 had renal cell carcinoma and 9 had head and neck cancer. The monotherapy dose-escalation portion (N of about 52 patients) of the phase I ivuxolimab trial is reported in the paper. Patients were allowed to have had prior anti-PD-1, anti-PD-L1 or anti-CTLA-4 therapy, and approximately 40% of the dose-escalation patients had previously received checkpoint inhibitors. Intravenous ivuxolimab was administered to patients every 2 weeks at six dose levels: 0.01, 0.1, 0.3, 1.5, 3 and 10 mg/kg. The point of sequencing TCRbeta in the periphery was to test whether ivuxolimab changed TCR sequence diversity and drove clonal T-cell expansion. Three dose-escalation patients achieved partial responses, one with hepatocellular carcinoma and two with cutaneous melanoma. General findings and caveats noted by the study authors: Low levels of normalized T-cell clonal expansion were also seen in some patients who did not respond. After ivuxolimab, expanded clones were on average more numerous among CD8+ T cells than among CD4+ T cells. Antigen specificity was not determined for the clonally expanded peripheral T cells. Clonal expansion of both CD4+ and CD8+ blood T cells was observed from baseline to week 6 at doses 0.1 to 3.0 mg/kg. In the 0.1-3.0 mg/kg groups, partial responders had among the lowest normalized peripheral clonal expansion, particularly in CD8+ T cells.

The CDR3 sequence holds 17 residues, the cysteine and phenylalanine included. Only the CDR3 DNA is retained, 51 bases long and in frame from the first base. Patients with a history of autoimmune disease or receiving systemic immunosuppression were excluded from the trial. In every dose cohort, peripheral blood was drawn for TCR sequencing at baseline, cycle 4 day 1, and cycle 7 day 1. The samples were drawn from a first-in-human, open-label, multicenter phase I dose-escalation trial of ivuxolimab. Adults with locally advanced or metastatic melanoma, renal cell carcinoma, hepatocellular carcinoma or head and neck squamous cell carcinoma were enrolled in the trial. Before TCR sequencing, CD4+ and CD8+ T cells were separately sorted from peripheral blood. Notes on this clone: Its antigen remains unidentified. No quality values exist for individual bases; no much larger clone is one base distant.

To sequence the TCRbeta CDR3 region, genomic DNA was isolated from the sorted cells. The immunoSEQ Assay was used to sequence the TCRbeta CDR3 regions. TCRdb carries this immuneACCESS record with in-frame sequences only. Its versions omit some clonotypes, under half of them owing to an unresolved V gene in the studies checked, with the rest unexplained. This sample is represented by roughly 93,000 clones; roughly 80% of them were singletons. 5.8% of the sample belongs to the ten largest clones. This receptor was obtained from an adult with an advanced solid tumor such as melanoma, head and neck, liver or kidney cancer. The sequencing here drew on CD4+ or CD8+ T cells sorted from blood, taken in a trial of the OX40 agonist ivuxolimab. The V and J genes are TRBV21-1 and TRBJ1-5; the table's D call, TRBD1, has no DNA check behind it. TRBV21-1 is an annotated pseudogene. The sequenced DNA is TGTGCCAGCAGCACAACCGGGACAAATAACGATCGTCAGCCCCAGCATTTT. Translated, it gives CASSTTGTNNDRQPQHF.